A single sample is the source of the 29 T cell receptor beta chains below, sequenced in a study of preoperative IRX-2 immunotherapy in early breast cancer. Measured with immunoSEQ multiplex PCR; TCRdb has only the in-frame clones, and not every one. Altogether about 62,000 clones are present, roughly 94% being singletons, with the ten largest covering roughly 1.7%. This sample's treatment: preoperative locoregional IRX-2 cytokine immunotherapy. This material was obtained from a patient treated with IRX-2 immunotherapy. The receptor set was obtained from a human donor with breast cancer.

This chain joins TRBV10-3 and TRBJ1-2, with D tentatively TRBD1 (6 bases). CDR1 is ENHRY, CDR2 SYGVKD, per germline. Trimming took off 1 base at V and 4 bases at J, with 13 bases between the two ends. The CDR3 has 15 amino acids. The chain's CDR3 is CAISEFEGGVYGYTF. Here the CDR3 DNA reads TGTGCCATCAGTGAGTTCGAAGGGGGGGTCTATGGCTACACCTTC.

This rearrangement joins TRBV19 to TRBJ1-2; D call uncertain. Germline loops: CDR1 LNHDA, CDR2 SQIVND (reference sequence). This CDR3 comprises 10 residues. Trimming cost V 4 bases and J 8 bases, with 5 bases left between them. The CDR3: CASSNPGYTF. The CDR3 DNA reads TGTGCCAGTAGTAATCCGGGCTACACCTTC.

This chain links TRBV18 with TRBJ2-5; D gene uncertain. The CDR3 is made up of 15 amino acids. V lost 3 bases to trimming and J lost 4 bases, with 15 bases between them. Germline CDR1 and CDR2: KGHSH and LQKENI. The CDR3 here is CASSPALGPRETQYF. CDR3 bases: TGTGCCAGCTCACCCGCCCTCGGACCGAGAGAGACCCAGTACTTC.

The rearrangement joins TRBV18 to TRBJ2-2, with D perhaps matching TRBD2 (5 bases). Germline CDR1 reads KGHSH; CDR2 reads LQKENI. The CDR3 is 16 amino acids. Between the trimmed V and J ends, which lost 2 bases and 2 bases, there was a span of 12 bases. In nucleotides, the CDR3 is TGTGCCAGCTCACCAGCGGGTTCAGTTAACACCGGGGAGCTGTTTTTT. Protein: CASSPAGSVNTGELFF.

The chain couples TRBV11-2 to TRBJ2-7; D could derive from TRBD1 or TRBD2 (5 bases each). The ends were cut back, 3 bases at V and 6 bases at J, with 9 bases in the middle. Germline assignment: CDR1 SGHAT and CDR2 FQNNGV. The CDR3 is 12 residues long. This CDR3 is CASSFWGREQYF. The CDR3 DNA follows: TGTGCCAGCAGCTTTTGGGGACGCGAGCAGTACTTC. Full variable domain (remainder filled in from reference TRBV11-2 and TRBJ2-7): EAGVAQSPRYKIIEKRQSVAFWCNPISGHATLYWYQQILGQGPKLLIQFQNNGVVDDSQLPKDRFSAERLKGVDSTLKIQPAKLEDSAVYLCASSFWGREQYFGPGTRLTVT.

The genes are TRBV6-6 and TRBJ2-7, with D perhaps matching TRBD1 (5 bases). Trimming stripped 6 bases from V and 0 bases from J, with 9 bases between. The CDR3 consists of 13 residues. Germline values: CDR1 MNHNY, CDR2 SVGAGI (reference sequence). The CDR3 loop reads CASRSRASYEQYF. The CDR3 nucleotides read TGTGCCAGCAGATCCAGGGCCTCCTACGAGCAGTACTTC.

This clone was counted once. The genes are TRBV7-2 and TRBJ2-7, with 9 bases lining up with TRBD1. Losses at the gene ends were 5 bases for V and 5 bases for J; bases not matched to a gene: 7. CDR3 length: 14 residues. Germline CDR1 is SGHTA and CDR2 is FQGNSA. The CDR3 region has the DNA TGTGCCAGCAGCCAACAGGGGGCTGGGGACGAGCAGTACTTC. It codes for CASSQQGAGDEQYF.

CDR3 in DNA: TGTGCCAGCAGTGCCTCGACAGGGTACATCTCCGGAAACACCATATATTTT. Translation: CASSASTGYISGNTIYF. The genes are TRBV28 and TRBJ1-3; 7 bases line up with TRBD1. V lost 5 bases and J lost 4; bases outside the gene matches: 14. Germline CDR1 reads MDHEN; CDR2 reads SYDVKM. The CDR3 extends over 17 amino acids.

DNA of the CDR3: TGCGCCAGCAGCCAAACGGCTAGCACAGATACGCAGTATTTT. It encodes CASSQTASTDTQYF. This chain uses TRBV4-3 with TRBJ2-3; D is unclear. This CDR3 has 14 amino acids. Germline V CDR1 and CDR2: LGHNA, YSLEER. The V gene lost 2 bases and the J gene lost 0 bases, with 6 bases spanning the gap.

V usage is TRBV9 and J usage is TRBJ2-3; 9 bases fit TRBD2. Germline V gives CDR1 SGDLS, CDR2 YYNGEE. The CDR3 totals 17 residues. J was trimmed by 8 bases and V by 4 bases; bases with no gene match: 17. The CDR3: CASSFSPAGGTPGTQYF. The CDR3 DNA sequence: TGTGCCAGCAGCTTCAGCCCAGCGGGGGGTACTCCGGGTACGCAGTATTTT.

The rearrangement joins TRBV27 to TRBJ1-2; D is ambiguous. CDR1 MNHEY and CDR2 SMNVEV come from the germline V gene (reference sequence). The CDR3 sequence is 13 residues long. The ends were cut back, 8 bases at V and 8 bases at J, with 18 bases in the middle. CDR3: CASAPWKERGYTF. The CDR3 DNA sequence: TGTGCCAGCGCCCCTTGGAAAGAAAGGGGCTACACCTTC.

The V gene is TRBV7-3, the J gene TRBJ2-6; no clear D gene. V shed 5 bases and J shed 2 bases, with 16 bases lying between them. The CDR3 runs to 17 residues. Germline lookup yields CDR1 SGHTA and CDR2 FQGTGA. CDR3 sequence reads: CASSRIGKPAGANVLTF. In nucleotides, the CDR3 is TGTGCCAGCAGCAGAATTGGGAAACCGGCTGGGGCCAACGTCCTGACTTTC.

This clone has a handful of counts. The V gene is TRBV9, the J gene TRBJ2-7; 7 bases are shared with TRBD2. V dropped 2 bases and J dropped 4; count of bases not matched to a gene: 9. CDR1 and CDR2 from the germline V gene are SGDLS and YYNGEE. The CDR3 is 15 amino acids. The CDR3 DNA follows: TGTGCCAGCAGCGTCGACCCGGGAGGCATGTACGAGCAGTACTTC. This translates into CASSVDPGGMYEQYF.

CDR3 bases: TGTGCCAGCACCAGGGGGAGGGAGAACACTGAAGCTTTCTTT. Residues: CASTRGRENTEAFF. The chain combines TRBV6-1 with TRBJ1-1; 7 nucleotides match TRBD1. CDR3 length equals 14 residues. CDR1 and CDR2 from the germline V gene are MNHNS and SASEGT. V lost 7 bases and J lost 1; bases outside the gene matches: 6.

V and J are TRBV7-4 and TRBJ2-7; 7 positions agree with TRBD1. J was trimmed by 5 bases and V by 5 bases; bases with no gene match: 6. CDR1 is SGHVT and CDR2 is SQSDAQ in the germline V gene. This CDR3 region has 13 residues. The CDR3 DNA is TGTGCCAGCAGCCATTCCGGGACAGACGAGCAGTACTTC. It codes for CASSHSGTDEQYF.

The gene calls are TRBV9 and TRBJ1-4; unclear D gene. V lost 4 bases to trimming and J lost 5 bases, with 15 bases between them. Looked up from germline, CDR1 is SGDLS and CDR2 is YYNGEE. CDR3 size: 15 residues. The CDR3 DNA reads TGTGCCAGCAGCCCACCAGGTTTGGGAAATGAAAAACTGTTTTTT. This translates into CASSPPGLGNEKLFF.

The CDR3 protein is CASSYDRGIEYF. The CDR3 DNA follows: TGTGCCAGCAGTTACGACAGGGGAATTGAGTACTTC. The chain uses TRBV7-2 and TRBJ2-7, with 8 bases fitting TRBD1. Germline CDR1 and CDR2: SGHTA and FQGNSA. The CDR3 loop spans 12 amino acids. J was trimmed by 11 bases and V by 6 bases; bases with no gene match: 9. Full variable domain (missing parts from reference TRBV7-2 and TRBJ2-7): GAGVSQSPSNKVTEKGKDVELRCDPISGHTALYWYRQSLGQGLEFLIYFQGNSAPDKSGLPSDRFSAERTGGSVSTLTIQRTQQEDSAVYLCASSYDRGIEYFGPGTRLTVT.

The CDR3 here is CASSQGETGLETQYF. CDR3 in DNA: TGTGCCAGCAGCCAAGGGGAGACAGGGTTGGAGACCCAGTACTTC. The chain couples TRBV7-6 to TRBJ2-5, with 7 bases fitting TRBD1. After removal of 5 bases from V and 5 bases from J, the junction contained 11 bases not matched to a gene. CDR3 length: 15 amino acids. CDR1 and CDR2 from the germline V gene are SGHVS and FNYEAQ.

This chain links TRBV29-1 with TRBJ2-1; 10 bases align to TRBD2. Germline values: CDR1 SQVTM, CDR2 ANQGSEA. The CDR3 loop spans 15 amino acids. With 1 base clipped from V and 2 bases from J, the junction kept 2 bases outside the gene matches. CDR3 loop: CSVEVSGRAYNEQFF. The CDR3, as DNA: TGCAGCGTTGAAGTCAGCGGGAGGGCCTACAATGAGCAGTTCTTC.

The chain carries TRBV7-6 and TRBJ2-1; maybe TRBD2 (7 bases). Germline-derived CDR1 and CDR2 are SGHVS and FNYEAQ. This CDR3 has 13 amino acids. The ends were cut back, 3 bases at V and 9 bases at J, with 12 bases in the middle. CDR3 bases: TGTGCCAGCAGCTTTCGGGGGGCCCTTGAGCAGTTCTTC. This codes for CASSFRGALEQFF.

The CDR3 protein is CASSEGLHQETQYF. In nucleotides, the CDR3 is TGTGCCAGCTCAGAGGGACTCCACCAAGAGACCCAGTACTTC. The chain employs TRBV18 and TRBJ2-5, with a tentative D call TRBD2 (6 bases). Trimming removed 5 bases from V and 0 bases from J, with 10 bases in between. CDR1 is KGHSH, CDR2 LQKENI, per germline. The CDR3 has 14 residues. Combining the CDR3 with reference TRBV18 and TRBJ2-5 gives the whole variable domain NAGVMQNPRHLVRRRGQEARLRCSPMKGHSHVYWYRQLPEEGLKFMVYLQKENIIDESGMPKERFSAEFPKEGPSILRIQQVVRGDSAAYFCASSEGLHQETQYFGPGTRLLVL.

The chain carries TRBV19 and TRBJ1-5, with D hard to call. The germline CDR1 and CDR2 sequences are LNHDA and SQIVND (reference sequence). The CDR3 has 14 residues. V lost 3 bases and J lost 2, with 8 bases in between. The CDR3 region has the DNA TGTGCCAGTAGTATCAGCGGGGGCAATCAGCCCCAGCATTTT. Translated, it gives CASSISGGNQPQHF.

The chain combines TRBV28 with TRBJ1-1; perhaps TRBD1 as D (5 bases). V shed 4 bases and J shed 4 bases, with 13 bases lying between them. This CDR3 is built from 14 residues. Germline V lookup: CDR1 MDHEN, CDR2 SYDVKM. CDR3 residues: CASSSLGTVTEAFF. The DNA of the CDR3 is TGTGCCAGCAGTTCCCTAGGGACCGTCACTGAAGCTTTCTTT.

The J gene is TRBJ2-7, the V gene TRBV10-3, with D perhaps matching TRBD1 (6 bases). V was cut by 10 bases and J by 0 bases, with 10 bases left in between. CDR1 ENHRY and CDR2 SYGVKD come from the germline V gene. The CDR3 loop spans 12 amino acids. The CDR3 bases are TGTGCCACTAAACAGGGCTCCTACGAGCAGTACTTC. Protein sequence: CATKQGSYEQYF.

The CDR3 region has the DNA TGTGCCAGCAGGGGTCCGAAGACCCAGTACTTC. Its protein product is CASRGPKTQYF. The chain has TRBV21-1 and TRBJ2-5. TRBV21-1 is deemed a pseudogene. The CDR3 runs to 11 residues.

This clone appeared once. V is TRBV4-3 and J is TRBJ2-3; possibly TRBD2 for D (6 bases). The CDR3 sequence is 17 residues long. Between the trimmed V and J ends, which lost 0 bases and 6 bases, there was a span of 19 bases. Per the germline V gene, CDR1 is LGHNA and CDR2 is YSLEER. The CDR3 region has the DNA TGCGCCAGCAGCCAAGATCGAGCGGGTGGGGTTTACGATACGCAGTATTTT. This sequence encodes CASSQDRAGGVYDTQYF.

V usage is TRBV7-6 and J usage is TRBJ1-1, with 7 bases aligning to TRBD1. The CDR3 covers 16 residues. The junction had 10 bases not matched to a gene; V was cut back by 5 bases and J by 1 base. The germline gives CDR1 SGHVS, CDR2 FNYEAQ. CDR3: CASSTNRDRKNTEAFF. As DNA, the CDR3 is TGTGCCAGCAGCACAAATAGGGACAGAAAGAACACTGAAGCTTTCTTT. The full variable domain, its missing parts supplied by reference TRBV7-6 and TRBJ1-1, is GAGVSQSPRYKVTKRGQDVALRCDPISGHVSLYWYRQALGQGPEFLTYFNYEAQQDKSGLPNDRFSAERPEGSISTLTIQRTEQRDSAMYRCASSTNRDRKNTEAFFGQGTRLTVV.

For the CDR3, the DNA is TGTGCCAGCAGCTTAATGGGGCTAGCGGGGGTTAAAGCCGCCTACGAGCAGTACTTC. Its protein product is CASSLMGLAGVKAAYEQYF. The chain joins TRBV7-2 to TRBJ2-7, with 10 bases that match TRBD2. Germline V CDR1 and CDR2: SGHTA, FQGNSA. The CDR3 is 19 residues long. The trim removed 2 bases at V and 2 bases at J, leaving 15 bases unmatched.

Only a few counts were recorded for this clone. The chain recombines TRBV30 with TRBJ1-1; D is undetermined. V shed 0 bases and J shed 6 bases, with 8 bases lying between them. This CDR3 has 12 residues. CDR1 and CDR2 from the germline V gene are GTSNPN and SVGIG (reference sequence). CDR3 sequence reads: CAWSVTSAEAFF. The DNA of the CDR3 is TGTGCCTGGAGTGTCACGAGCGCTGAAGCTTTCTTT.